Below, 13 T cell receptor beta chains from the same sample are listed, as sequenced in a study of blood T cell repertoires in COVID-19. This table comes from immunoSEQ multiplex PCR, and its TCRdb copy is limited to in-frame clones, with some not included. Among under 250,000 clones listed, roughly 88% were seen once. Material: peripheral blood. The receptors were sampled from an elderly woman with COVID-19, enrolled during active disease.

Regarding this clone: This same CDR3 is encoded by further DNA sequences in the sample. The chain combines TRBV18 with TRBJ1-2, with 7 bases that match TRBD1. The CDR3 totals 13 residues. J was trimmed by 2 bases and V by 6 bases; bases with no gene match: 3. Germline CDR1 KGHSH, CDR2 LQKENI. The CDR3 loop reads CASSPGQNYGYTF. The CDR3 coding sequence is TGTGCCAGCTCCCCGGGACAGAACTATGGCTACACCTTC.

The rearrangement links TRBV6-5 to TRBJ1-1, with 7 bases matching TRBD1. The CDR3 covers 14 residues. Per germline, CDR1 MNHEY and CDR2 SVGAGI. The J segment lost 2 bases and the V segment lost 6 bases, leaving 6 bases of the junction unmatched. The CDR3 DNA sequence: TGTGCCAGCAGACCACAGGGGCGAAACACTGAAGCTTTCTTT. This codes for CASRPQGRNTEAFF.

The chain joins TRBV9 to TRBJ2-5; 7 bases are shared with TRBD2. The germline CDR1 and CDR2 sequences are SGDLS and YYNGEE. With V trimmed by 3 bases and J by 5 bases, 10 bases remained unmatched. The CDR3 length is 15 residues. This CDR3 reads CASSGRGTIVETQYF. For the CDR3, the DNA is TGTGCCAGCAGCGGACGCGGGACTATCGTGGAGACCCAGTACTTC.

This chain links TRBV7-2 with TRBJ1-2, with 11 bases aligning to TRBD1. J lost 4 bases, V lost 4 bases, and 5 bases had no gene match. CDR1 SGHTA and CDR2 FQGNSA come from the germline V gene. This CDR3 has 15 residues. DNA for the CDR3: TGTGCCAGCAGCTCCCGGACAGGGGGCGCCTATGGCTACACCTTC. This codes for CASSSRTGGAYGYTF.

The rearrangement uses TRBV5-6 and TRBJ1-5; 9 positions agree with TRBD1. V was pared by 3 bases and J by 1 base, with 5 bases of the junction left unmatched. Germline CDR1 is SGHDT and CDR2 is YYEEEE. CDR3 length equals 16 residues. CDR3 DNA sequence: TGTGCCAGCAGCTCAGGGACAGGGTCAAGCAATCAGCCCCAGCATTTT. This gives the protein CASSSGTGSSNQPQHF. Looking up the rest from reference TRBV5-6 and TRBJ1-5 gives the full variable domain: DAGVTQSPTHLIKTRGQQVTLRCSPKSGHDTVSWYQQALGQGPQFIFQYYEEEERQRGNFPDRFSGHQFPNYSSELNVNALLLGDSALYLCASSSGTGSSNQPQHFGDGTRLSIL.

The rearrangement uses TRBV5-8 and TRBJ1-2; TRBD1 aligns across 9 bases. Losses at the gene ends were 4 bases for V and 5 bases for J; bases not matched to a gene: 3. There are 13 residues in the CDR3. Germline CDR1 SGHTS, CDR2 YDEGEE. The CDR3: CASSPGTGYGYTF. CDR3 nucleotides: TGTGCCAGCAGCCCCGGGACAGGGTATGGCTACACCTTC.

V and J are TRBV28 and TRBJ1-6; 8 bases are shared with TRBD1. Germline loops: CDR1 MDHEN, CDR2 SYDVKM. This CDR3 is built from 13 residues. J gave up 10 bases and V 7 bases, and 6 bases lay outside the gene matches. The CDR3 sequence is CASIGQGDSPLHF. CDR3 DNA: TGTGCCAGCATCGGACAGGGAGACTCACCCCTCCACTTT.

J is TRBJ2-5 and V is TRBV6-5; unclear D gene. V was clipped by 0 bases and J by 8 bases, with 13 bases between them. CDR3 size: 14 residues. The germline gives CDR1 MNHEY, CDR2 SVGAGI. In nucleotides, the CDR3 is TGTGCCAGCAGTTACTCGTGGCAGCCAGGTACCCAGTACTTC. Translating it yields CASSYSWQPGTQYF.

The chain has TRBV7-2 and TRBJ2-5; 8 nucleotides agree with TRBD2. V lost 8 bases, J lost 5 bases, and 7 bases stayed unmatched. The CDR3 length is 13 residues. Germline CDR1 is SGHTA and CDR2 is FQGNSA. The CDR3 here is CASRAGGAETQYF. In nucleotides, the CDR3 is TGTGCCAGCCGCGCGGGGGGAGCGGAGACCCAGTACTTC. The variable domain in full, with the rest retrieved from reference TRBV7-2 and TRBJ2-5, is GAGVSQSPSNKVTEKGKDVELRCDPISGHTALYWYRQSLGQGLEFLIYFQGNSAPDKSGLPSDRFSAERTGGSVSTLTIQRTQQEDSAVYLCASRAGGAETQYFGPGTRLLVL.

Points on this clone: The same CDR3 can be traced to other DNA sequences in this sample. The gene calls are TRBV18 and TRBJ2-7; D possibly corresponds to TRBD1 (5 bases). Germline V gene sequence: CDR1 KGHSH, CDR2 LQKENI. V was pared by 0 bases and J by 1 base, with 10 bases between. There are 15 residues in the CDR3. DNA for the CDR3: TGTGCCAGCTCACCACCAGGCAGGGAATCCTACGAGCAGTACTTC. It specifies CASSPPGRESYEQYF.

The chain recombines TRBV3-1 (or the pseudogene TRBV3-2) with TRBJ1-6; TRBD1 agrees at 7 bases. The CDR3 is made up of 14 amino acids. The trim removed 1 base at V and 7 bases at J, leaving 1 base unmatched. Germline V gene lookup returns CDR1 LGHDT and CDR2 YNNKEL (reference sequence). CDR3 residues: CASSQAGGNSPLHF. As DNA, the CDR3 is TGTGCCAGCAGCCAAGCAGGGGGGAATTCACCCCTCCACTTT.

This clone showed up just a few times. CDR3 residues: CASSPSPGTGGAGYGYTF. The CDR3 DNA sequence: TGTGCCAGCAGCCCCAGTCCCGGGACAGGGGGCGCCGGCTATGGCTACACCTTC. The rearrangement joins TRBV9 to TRBJ1-2; 12 bases line up with TRBD1. The CDR3 extends over 18 amino acids. Trimming took 4 bases from V and 4 from J; bases not matched to a gene: 14. Germline CDR1 SGDLS, CDR2 YYNGEE.

Comment on this clone: The junction does not match germline at one end; this may be a read error. The chain uses TRBV7-2 and TRBJ2-1; 9 positions agree with TRBD2. The germline V gene has CDR1 SGHTA and CDR2 FQGNSA. The CDR3 has 16 residues. The CDR3 here is CASTLNSGGTHNEQFF. CDR3 bases: TGTGCCAGCACCTTAAATAGCGGGGGCACCCACAATGAGCAGTTCTTC.